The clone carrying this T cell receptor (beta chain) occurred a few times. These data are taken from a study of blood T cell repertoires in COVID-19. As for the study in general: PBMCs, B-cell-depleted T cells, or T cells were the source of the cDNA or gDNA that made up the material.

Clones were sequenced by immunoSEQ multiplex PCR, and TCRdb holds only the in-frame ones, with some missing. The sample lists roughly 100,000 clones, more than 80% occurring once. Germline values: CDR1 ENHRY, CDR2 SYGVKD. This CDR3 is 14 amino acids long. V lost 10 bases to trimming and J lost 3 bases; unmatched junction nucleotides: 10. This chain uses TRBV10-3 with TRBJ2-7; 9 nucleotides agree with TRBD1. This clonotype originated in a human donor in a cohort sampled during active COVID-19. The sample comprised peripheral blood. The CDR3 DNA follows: TGTGCCACGTTGGCACCGGGACAGGGCTACGAGCAGTACTTC. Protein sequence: CATLAPGQGYEQYF.